The 20 T cell receptor beta chains in this list originate from one sample, sequenced in a study of T cell repertoires in cytomegalovirus infection (dated by TCRdb to the late 2010s). Sequencing instrument: Illumina HiSeq 1500. TCRdb handled the public reads itself, with Q25 trimming in fastp and clone calling in MiXCR, and kept productive beta chains. When rows share a CDR3 protein, they turn into one entry using the most common DNA and genes. Recorded for this sample are approximately 500,000 distinct CDR3 sequences; 16% of them occurred a single time. The ten largest clones add up to roughly 25% of the sample. The material sequenced was CD8+ T cells from PBMCs. These receptor sequences come from a human donor in good health (CMV status not recorded). Some clones in this sample may be carry-over from other donors' samples.

V usage is TRBV20-1 and J usage is TRBJ2-1, with 14 nucleotides matching TRBD2. This CDR3 comprises 18 residues. The germline gives CDR1 DFQATT, CDR2 SNEGSKA (reference sequence). Trimming cost V 0 bases and J 7 bases; bases outside gene matches: 11. CDR3 in amino acids: CSARDQGLAGVVGNEQFF. The CDR3 DNA reads TGCAGTGCTAGAGACCAGGGACTAGCGGGAGTTGTAGGGAATGAGCAGTTCTTC.

The J gene is TRBJ2-7, the V gene TRBV7-9; 9 bases map to TRBD1. The CDR3 length is 14 residues. Trimming at V came to 5 bases and at J to 3 bases, leaving 5 bases not matched to a gene. Germline V gene data show CDR1 as SEHNR and CDR2 as FQNEAQ (reference sequence). CDR3 bases: TGTGCCAGCAGCGAGGGACAGGGATTCTACGAGCAGTACTTC. As protein: CASSEGQGFYEQYF.

The rearrangement joins TRBV7-2 to TRBJ2-3, with 12 bases that match TRBD2. The CDR3 runs 17 residues. Germline-derived CDR1 and CDR2 are SGHTA and FQGNSA. Trimming at V came to 5 bases and at J to 11 bases, leaving 17 bases not matched to a gene. Written as DNA, the CDR3 is TGTGCCAGCAGCCTTAGGACTAGCGGGACATACGCAGATTTGCAGTATTTT. It specifies CASSLRTSGTYADLQYF. The complete variable domain, with remaining parts taken from reference TRBV7-2 and TRBJ2-3, reads GAGVSQSPSNKVTEKGKDVELRCDPISGHTALYWYRQSLGQGLEFLIYFQGNSAPDKSGLPSDRFSAERTGGSVSTLTIQRTQQEDSAVYLCASSLRTSGTYADLQYFGPGTRLTVL.

The rearrangement joins TRBV5-5 to TRBJ2-7; D might be TRBD1 (5 bases). The CDR3 loop spans 13 amino acids. From germline, CDR1 is SGHKS and CDR2 YYEKEE (reference sequence). Trimming removed 0 bases from V and 3 bases from J, with 7 bases in between. The CDR3 here is CASSLDRLYEQYF. CDR3 sequence (DNA): TGTGCCAGCAGCTTGGACAGGCTCTACGAGCAGTACTTC.

The chain joins TRBV27 to TRBJ2-7, with 10 bases lining up with TRBD2. CDR1 MNHEY and CDR2 SMNVEV come from the germline V gene (reference sequence). CDR3 length: 15 residues. After removal of 3 bases from V and 1 base from J, the junction contained 3 bases not matched to a gene. The CDR3 region is CASSFGLAASYEQYF. Written as DNA, the CDR3 is TGTGCCAGCAGTTTTGGACTAGCGGCTTCCTACGAGCAGTACTTC.

V and J are TRBV27 and TRBJ2-1; 7 nucleotides agree with TRBD2. Per germline, CDR1 MNHEY and CDR2 SMNVEV (reference sequence). The V gene end was trimmed by 6 bases and the J gene end by 0 bases; junction bases not matched to a gene: 14. This CDR3 is built from 18 residues. CDR3 DNA sequence: TGTGCCAGCAGGGGACCATCTAGCGGACTAAGCTCCTACAATGAGCAGTTCTTC. Its translation: CASRGPSSGLSSYNEQFF.

This clonotype was seen many times. V usage is TRBV12-3 or TRBV12-4 and J usage is TRBJ2-1; 7 nucleotides line up with TRBD1. The V gene end was trimmed by 7 bases and the J gene end by 5 bases; junction bases not matched to a gene: 8. The length of the CDR3 is 14 residues. The DNA of the CDR3 is TGTGCCAGCACCTCGTCGACAGGGAACAATGAGCAGTTCTTC. It codes for CASTSSTGNNEQFF.

This clonotype was found a few times. The V call is TRBV5-1, the J call TRBJ2-7, with TRBD2 as a possible D gene (7 bases). Germline assignment: CDR1 SGHRS and CDR2 YFSETQ. With 6 bases removed from V and 3 bases from J, the gap between germline ends came to 19 bases. The CDR3 spans 15 residues. The CDR3 is CASNQGGRELYEQYF. As DNA, the CDR3 is TGCGCCAGCAACCAAGGGGGGCGGGAGCTCTACGAGCAGTACTTC. The entire variable domain, with the rest obtained from reference TRBV5-1 and TRBJ2-7, is as follows: KAGVTQTPRYLIKTRGQQVTLSCSPISGHRSVSWYQQTPGQGLQFLFEYFSETQRNKGNFPGRFSGRQFSNSRSEMNVSTLELGDSALYLCASNQGGRELYEQYFGPGTRLTVT.

Many counts were recorded for this clonotype. This chain uses TRBV6-5 with TRBJ2-5; D might be TRBD1 or TRBD2, each matching 5 bases. V was clipped by 0 bases and J by 1 base, with 9 bases between them. CDR3 length: 15 amino acids. Germline V gene data show CDR1 as MNHEY and CDR2 as SVGAGI. Written as DNA, the CDR3 is TGTGCCAGCAGTTACTCTGGGACCCTCCAAGAGACCCAGTACTTC. Protein sequence: CASSYSGTLQETQYF.

Comment on this clonotype: The junction departs from germline at one end; a sequencing error may be responsible. The chain uses TRBV7-9 and TRBJ2-1; TRBD2 matches at 13 bases. Germline-derived CDR1 and CDR2 are SEHNR and FQNEAQ (reference sequence). The CDR3 consists of 15 residues. In nucleotides, the CDR3 is TGTGCCAGCAGCTTAGTACTAGCGGGGGGGAATGGGCAGTTCTTC. It encodes CASSLVLAGGNGQFF.

This clonotype was seen ten or more times. V and J are TRBV7-6 and TRBJ2-1, with 8 bases matching TRBD1. CDR1 and CDR2 from the germline V gene are SGHVS and FNYEAQ. The V segment lost 5 bases and the J segment 5 bases; nucleotides outside the gene matches: 8. The CDR3 spans 15 residues. The CDR3 DNA reads as TGTGCCAGCAGCCTACGAGCGGACAGGGACAATGAGCAGTTCTTC. Translation gives CASSLRADRDNEQFF.

There are many counts of this clonotype. The chain employs TRBV14 and TRBJ2-7; D remains ambiguous. Germline lookup yields CDR1 SGHDN and CDR2 FVKESK. This CDR3 comprises 13 residues. V was pared by 3 bases and J by 1 base, with 7 bases between. CDR3 residues: CASSQTRSYEQYF. The CDR3 DNA follows: TGTGCCAGCAGCCAGACTCGTTCCTACGAGCAGTACTTC.

This chain uses TRBV2 with TRBJ1-1; 8 bases are a match to TRBD1. This CDR3 contains 11 residues. The trim removed 8 bases at V and 8 bases at J, leaving 4 bases unmatched. Germline CDR1 SNHLY, CDR2 FYNNEI. The CDR3 nucleotides read TGTGCCAGCCCGGACAGGGAGGAAGCTTTCTTT. Its translation is CASPDREEAFF.

This clonotype was counted between two and nine times. This rearrangement joins TRBV9 to TRBJ2-7; D may be TRBD1 (6 bases). Germline V gene lookup returns CDR1 SGDLS and CDR2 YYNGEE. Trimming took 1 base from V and 3 from J, leaving 20 bases between them. This CDR3 spans 17 amino acids. This chain's CDR3 is CASSVSFKQGSIYEQYF. The CDR3 DNA reads TGTGCCAGCAGCGTATCTTTTAAACAGGGTTCGATCTACGAGCAGTACTTC.

There are many counts of this clonotype. This chain uses TRBV7-6 with TRBJ2-1; D uncertain. Between the trimmed V and J ends, which lost 1 base and 13 bases, there was a span of 11 bases. Germline V gene lookup returns CDR1 SGHVS and CDR2 FNYEAQ. The CDR3 contains 12 residues. CDR3 protein: CASSLDGWRQFF. In DNA, the CDR3 is TGTGCCAGCAGCTTAGACGGTTGGAGACAGTTCTTC. Full variable domain (outside the CDR3, taken from reference TRBV7-6 and TRBJ2-1): GAGVSQSPRYKVTKRGQDVALRCDPISGHVSLYWYRQALGQGPEFLTYFNYEAQQDKSGLPNDRFSAERPEGSISTLTIQRTEQRDSAMYRCASSLDGWRQFFGPGTRLTVL.

This sequence joins TRBV15 and TRBJ2-3; D possibly corresponds to TRBD2 (5 bases). CDR1 LNHNV and CDR2 YYDKDF come from the germline V gene (reference sequence). The V gene lost 5 bases and the J gene lost 3 bases, with 15 bases spanning the gap. The CDR3 extends over 15 amino acids. The CDR3, as DNA: TGTGCCACCAGCCTAACTAGTATTGGTACAGATACGCAGTATTTT. Translating gives CATSLTSIGTDTQYF.

As regards this clonotype: The conserved phenylalanine or tryptophan is not found at the CDR3 terminus, so this likely reflects a read error. It is unclear where the CDR3 begins or ends on the DNA, so no DNA is shown, and the CDR3 is as TCRdb lists it. CDR3: CASSPIAGGVTETPYC. This sequence joins TRBV7-3 and TRBJ2-3; TRBD2, the table's D call, lacks a check against the DNA. From its first to its last residue, the CDR3 has 16 amino acids. Germline values: CDR1 SGHTA, CDR2 FQGTGA.

Many counts were recorded for this clonotype. The chain carries TRBV14 and TRBJ2-1; no clear D gene. The germline CDR1 and CDR2 sequences are SGHDN and FVKESK. The V end was cut by 1 base, the J end by 0 bases, with 16 bases between. This CDR3 has 18 amino acids. CDR3 in amino acids: CASSQVVYSRSSYNEQFF. The CDR3 bases are TGTGCCAGCAGCCAAGTTGTGTACTCGAGGAGCTCCTACAATGAGCAGTTCTTC.

This clonotype was observed at least ten times. The chain couples TRBV11-1 to TRBJ1-3; a weak D match, TRBD1 (5 bases). This CDR3 region has 14 residues. V shed 3 bases and J shed 4 bases, with 10 bases lying between them. CDR1 SGHAT and CDR2 FQDESV come from the germline V gene (reference sequence). As DNA, the CDR3 is TGTGCCAGCAGCTTCGGCAGGGTCGGAAACACCATATATTTT. Encoded protein: CASSFGRVGNTIYF.

This chain uses TRBV7-9 with TRBJ2-1, with TRBD2 identical over 7 bases. The CDR3 runs to 17 residues. The V and J ends lost 1 base and 9 bases, in that order; junction bases with no gene match: 15. Germline V gene lookup returns CDR1 SEHNR and CDR2 FQNEAQ (reference sequence). The CDR3 region has the DNA TGTGCCAGCAGCTTAGAGGTTGGGGCTAGCGGAGAGGGTGAGCAGTTCTTC. It is translated as CASSLEVGASGEGEQFF.